Each of the 23 T cell receptor beta chains below was sequenced from the same sample in a study of early T cells in non-severe SARS-CoV-2 infection. Via MiXCR, TCRdb re-called the 5' RACE reads, giving one row per CDR3 protein. The data show tens of thousands of distinct CDR3 sequences, with roughly 9.4% seen just once and 4% to 5.5% held by the top ten. The sample here was whole blood, taken at baseline. The receptors stem from an adult who was a healthcare worker with PCR-confirmed SARS-CoV-2 infection or an uninfected control (not recorded which).

The chain is built from TRBV7-2 and TRBJ1-2, with 8 bases fitting TRBD1. The germline CDR1 and CDR2 sequences are SGHTA and FQGNSA. This CDR3 has 14 amino acids. V lost 3 bases to trimming and J lost 6 bases; unmatched junction nucleotides: 6. For the CDR3, the DNA is TGTGCCAGCAGCTTTTCAGGGGGCGCGGATGGCTACACCTTC. This sequence encodes CASSFSGGADGYTF.

The chain couples TRBV4-3 to TRBJ1-1; D remains ambiguous. V gave up 0 bases and J gave up 1 base, with 9 bases separating them. The CDR3 spans 15 residues. CDR1 is LGHNA and CDR2 is YSLEER in the germline V gene. CDR3 DNA sequence: TGCGCCAGCAGCCAAGATTTACGGGGGAACACTGAAGCTTTCTTT. Translated, it gives CASSQDLRGNTEAFF.

This clonotype occurred a few times. The rearrangement links TRBV20-1 to TRBJ2-1; D is tentatively TRBD1 or TRBD2 (5 bases each). V was pared by 6 bases and J by 0 bases, with 18 bases between. Germline loops: CDR1 DFQATT, CDR2 SNEGSKA (reference sequence). The CDR3 runs 16 residues. This CDR3 is CSAYDGDAISYNEQFF. CDR3 nucleotides: TGCAGTGCGTACGATGGGGACGCAATCTCCTACAATGAGCAGTTCTTC.

The chain is built from TRBV2 and TRBJ1-4; D is unresolved. There are 12 residues in the CDR3. Trimming removed 5 bases at V and 7 bases at J, with 8 bases between. The germline V gene has CDR1 SNHLY and CDR2 FYNNEI. CDR3 sequence: CASSPLGEKLFF. CDR3 bases: TGTGCCAGCAGTCCCTTGGGTGAAAAACTGTTTTTT.

This clonotype was detected ten times or more. The genes are TRBV25-1 and TRBJ1-2; the D is unclear. The length of the CDR3 is 15 residues. Trimming left V 3 bases short and J 7 bases short, with 18 bases between. In germline, CDR1 is MGHDK, CDR2 SYGVNS. As DNA, the CDR3 is TGTGCCAGCAGTGATATGTCAGGCGAGTTCGGTGGCTACACCTTC. Amino acid sequence: CASSDMSGEFGGYTF.

The chain is built from TRBV20-1 and TRBJ2-7; the D call may be TRBD1 or TRBD2 (5 bases each). Between the trimmed V and J ends, which lost 6 bases and 0 bases, there was a span of 15 bases. The CDR3 has 14 residues. Germline CDR1 DFQATT, CDR2 SNEGSKA (reference sequence). The CDR3 nucleotides are TGCAGTGCACCCCCGGGACGGGGCTCCTACGAGCAGTACTTC. Translation: CSAPPGRGSYEQYF.

CDR3 loop: CASTATGGGEPQHF. The CDR3 region has the DNA TGTGCCAGTACCGCGACAGGGGGCGGCGAGCCCCAGCATTTT. The V call is TRBV19, the J call TRBJ1-5, with 10 bases lining up with TRBD1. CDR1 is LNHDA and CDR2 is SQIVND in the germline V gene (reference sequence). V was pared by 7 bases and J by 8 bases, with 8 bases of the junction left unmatched. CDR3 length: 14 amino acids.

This clonotype was seen ten or more times. This sequence joins TRBV7-9 and TRBJ2-5; TRBD2 matches at 10 bases. This CDR3 comprises 15 residues. The germline gives CDR1 SEHNR, CDR2 FQNEAQ (reference sequence). The V and J ends lost 5 bases and 2 bases, in that order; junction bases with no gene match: 5. The CDR3 loop reads CASSPLAGPQETQYF. For the CDR3, the DNA is TGTGCCAGCAGCCCACTAGCGGGGCCTCAAGAGACCCAGTACTTC.

This clonotype turned up a few times. This CDR3 reads CASSVATGYSKETQYF. Written as DNA, the CDR3 is TGTGCCAGCAGCGTAGCTACAGGGTATAGTAAAGAGACCCAGTACTTC. This chain links TRBV9 with TRBJ2-5; perhaps TRBD1 as D (6 bases). The CDR3 is 16 amino acids. The germline V and J ends were trimmed by 0 bases and 3 bases, with 15 bases remaining between them. Per the germline V gene, CDR1 is SGDLS and CDR2 is YYNGEE. Full variable domain (remainder filled in from reference TRBV9 and TRBJ2-5): DSGVTQTPKHLITATGQRVTLRCSPRSGDLSVYWYQQSLDQGLQFLIQYYNGEERAKGNILERFSAQQFPDLHSELNLSSLELGDSALYFCASSVATGYSKETQYFGPGTRLLVL.

The genes are TRBV5-1 and TRBJ2-7; D ambiguous. The CDR3 totals 14 residues. Trimming removed 3 bases at V and 5 bases at J, with 15 bases between. Germline V CDR1 and CDR2: SGHRS, YFSETQ. CDR3 in DNA: TGCGCCAGCAGCTACGGACCCGAGAGCGACGAGCAGTACTTC. Translating it yields CASSYGPESDEQYF.

This clonotype was detected only a few times. The rearrangement links TRBV12-3 or TRBV12-4 to TRBJ2-3, with D unclear. The germline V and J ends were trimmed by 7 bases and 5 bases, with 7 bases remaining between them. CDR3 length: 11 residues. The CDR3 DNA is TGTGCCAGCAAGACGATAGATACGCAGTATTTT. Translated: CASKTIDTQYF.

V gene TRBV6-2 or TRBV6-3 combines with J gene TRBJ1-2, with 8 bases that match TRBD1. CDR1 and CDR2 (germline): MNHEY, SVGEGT. The trim removed 7 bases at V and 6 bases at J, leaving 7 bases unmatched. The CDR3 is 13 residues long. The CDR3: CASMDREVDGYTF. The CDR3 region has the DNA TGTGCCAGCATGGACAGGGAAGTCGATGGCTACACCTTC.

This clonotype was seen at least ten times. V usage is TRBV2 and J usage is TRBJ1-1, with D unresolved. CDR1 is SNHLY, CDR2 FYNNEI, per germline. The germline V and J ends were trimmed by 7 bases and 1 base, with 13 bases remaining between them. This CDR3 spans 14 amino acids. The CDR3 loop reads CASTSLQPNTEAFF. As DNA, the CDR3 is TGTGCCAGCACCTCGTTACAGCCGAACACTGAAGCTTTCTTT.

The rearrangement links TRBV6-1 to TRBJ2-1; 7 positions match TRBD1. CDR1 MNHNS and CDR2 SASEGT come from the germline V gene. The CDR3 is 13 residues long. The V segment lost 8 bases and the J segment 4 bases; nucleotides outside the gene matches: 5. The CDR3 region has the DNA TGTGCCAGCTCGGGACAGACTTACAATGAGCAGTTCTTC. Protein sequence: CASSGQTYNEQFF.

This clonotype has a handful of counts. The rearrangement uses TRBV10-2 and TRBJ2-2; TRBD1 or TRBD2 may be the D gene (5 bases each). From germline, CDR1 is WSHSY and CDR2 SAAADI. Between the trimmed V and J ends, which lost 8 bases and 5 bases, there was a span of 12 bases. CDR3 size: 13 residues. The CDR3 reads CASRRGETGELFF. In DNA form, the CDR3 reads TGCGCCAGCCGTAGAGGGGAGACCGGGGAGCTGTTTTTT.

This clonotype was observed many times. The V gene is TRBV5-1, the J gene TRBJ2-3; 11 nucleotides align to TRBD2. CDR3 size: 17 residues. V dropped 3 bases and J dropped 6; count of bases not matched to a gene: 12. The germline V gene has CDR1 SGHRS and CDR2 YFSETQ. The CDR3 DNA sequence: TGCGCCAGCAGCTCCTTAAGTAGCGGGAGGGGAAGCGATACGCAGTATTTT. Translated: CASSSLSSGRGSDTQYF.

The genes are TRBV10-2 and TRBJ2-2; D is unclear. Germline V CDR1 and CDR2: WSHSY, SAAADI. V was pared by 0 bases and J by 5 bases, with 7 bases between. This CDR3 is 14 amino acids long. The CDR3 here is CASSESKKTGELFF. Written as DNA, the CDR3 is TGCGCCAGCAGTGAGTCGAAAAAGACCGGGGAGCTGTTTTTT.

The chain uses TRBV9 and TRBJ2-1; 10 positions agree with TRBD2. V dropped 2 bases and J dropped 2; count of bases not matched to a gene: 1. CDR3 size: 15 residues. Germline V lookup: CDR1 SGDLS, CDR2 YYNGEE. CDR3 loop: CASSVSGRTYNEQFF. DNA of the CDR3: TGTGCCAGCAGCGTTAGCGGGAGGACCTACAATGAGCAGTTCTTC. Full variable domain (outside the CDR3, taken from reference TRBV9 and TRBJ2-1): DSGVTQTPKHLITATGQRVTLRCSPRSGDLSVYWYQQSLDQGLQFLIQYYNGEERAKGNILERFSAQQFPDLHSELNLSSLELGDSALYFCASSVSGRTYNEQFFGPGTRLTVL.

V gene TRBV28 combines with J gene TRBJ2-2; 9 bases line up with TRBD1. This CDR3 comprises 16 residues. CDR1 and CDR2 from the germline V gene are MDHEN and SYDVKM. The ends lost 7 bases at V and 7 bases at J; junction bases unmatched: 13. The CDR3 here is CASTNLNRGLGGELFF. In DNA form, the CDR3 reads TGTGCCAGCACCAACCTAAACAGGGGGCTTGGCGGGGAGCTGTTTTTT.

The chain carries TRBV28 and TRBJ2-2; 9 nucleotides align to TRBD2. Germline loops: CDR1 MDHEN, CDR2 SYDVKM. The V and J ends lost 3 bases and 1 base, in that order; junction bases with no gene match: 3. CDR3 length: 16 residues. This CDR3 reads CASSFSGSGNTGELFF. In DNA, the CDR3 is TGTGCCAGCAGTTTTAGCGGGAGCGGGAACACCGGGGAGCTGTTTTTT.

This clonotype was seen a handful of times. The chain links TRBV18 to TRBJ1-2; D is unresolved. Looked up from germline, CDR1 is KGHSH and CDR2 is LQKENI. Between the trimmed V and J ends, which lost 2 bases and 8 bases, there was a span of 12 bases. This CDR3 comprises 13 residues. This CDR3 reads CASSPTDHIGYTF. The CDR3 region has the DNA TGTGCCAGCTCACCAACCGACCATATCGGCTACACCTTC.

The chain employs TRBV20-1 and TRBJ1-3; 7 bases map to TRBD1. CDR3 length equals 13 residues. The junction had 4 bases not matched to a gene; V was cut back by 6 bases and J by 2 bases. Germline assignment: CDR1 DFQATT and CDR2 SNEGSKA (reference sequence). The CDR3 bases are TGCAGTGCCCGAACAGGGGCTGGAAACACCATATATTTT. It is translated as CSARTGAGNTIYF.

This clonotype was detected ten times or more. The chain employs TRBV11-2 and TRBJ2-2; the D is unclear. Per germline, CDR1 SGHAT and CDR2 FQNNGV. V lost 4 bases and J lost 0, with 9 bases in between. CDR3 size: 15 residues. CDR3 nucleotides: TGTGCCAGCAGCTCGGGCTATTCGAACACCGGGGAGCTGTTTTTT. This codes for CASSSGYSNTGELFF.